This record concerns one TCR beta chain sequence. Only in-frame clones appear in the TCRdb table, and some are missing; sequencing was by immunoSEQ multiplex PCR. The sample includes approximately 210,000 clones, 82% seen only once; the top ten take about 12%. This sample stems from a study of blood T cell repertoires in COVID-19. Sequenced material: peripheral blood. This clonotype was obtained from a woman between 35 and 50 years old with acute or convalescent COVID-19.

The CDR3 here is CASTLDREGYEQYF. The CDR3 DNA sequence: TGCGCCAGCACCCTGGACAGGGAAGGCTACGAGCAGTACTTC. The chain uses TRBV10-2 and TRBJ2-7; 8 bases map to TRBD1. The CDR3 is 14 amino acids. Germline CDR1 and CDR2: WSHSY and SAAADI. V shed 7 bases, J shed 3 bases, and the junction held 8 bases outside the gene matches.